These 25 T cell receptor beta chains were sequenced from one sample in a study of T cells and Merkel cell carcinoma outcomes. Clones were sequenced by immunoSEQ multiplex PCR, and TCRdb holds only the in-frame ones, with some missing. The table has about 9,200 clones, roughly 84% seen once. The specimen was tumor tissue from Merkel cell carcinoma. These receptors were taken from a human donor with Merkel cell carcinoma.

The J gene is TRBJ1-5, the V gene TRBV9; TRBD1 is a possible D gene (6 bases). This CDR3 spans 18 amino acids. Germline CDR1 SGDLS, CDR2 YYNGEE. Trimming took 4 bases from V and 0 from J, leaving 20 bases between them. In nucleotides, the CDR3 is TGTGCCAGCAGCATACTGGAGGGCAGGGGCCGTAGCAATCAGCCCCAGCATTTT. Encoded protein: CASSILEGRGRSNQPQHF.

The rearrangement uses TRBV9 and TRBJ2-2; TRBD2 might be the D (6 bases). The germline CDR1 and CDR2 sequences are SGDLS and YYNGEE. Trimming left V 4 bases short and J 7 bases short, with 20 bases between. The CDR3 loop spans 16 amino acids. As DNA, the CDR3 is TGTGCCAGCAGCCACCGACTAGTTAAAGGGGTCGGGGAGCTGTTTTTT. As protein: CASSHRLVKGVGELFF.

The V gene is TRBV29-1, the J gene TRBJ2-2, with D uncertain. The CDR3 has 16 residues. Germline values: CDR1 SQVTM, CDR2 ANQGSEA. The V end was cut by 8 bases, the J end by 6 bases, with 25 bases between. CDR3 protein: CSPIPSRVLRSGELFF. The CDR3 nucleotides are TGCAGCCCTATACCATCAAGGGTCTTGCGATCCGGGGAGCTGTTTTTT.

This chain's CDR3 is CASNAIPEETQYF. CDR3 bases: TGTGCCAGCAACGCCATTCCGGAGGAGACCCAGTACTTC. The V gene is TRBV9, the J gene TRBJ2-5; D is unresolved. The CDR3 sequence is 13 residues long. Germline V CDR1 and CDR2: SGDLS, YYNGEE. Trimming pared 6 bases from V and 5 bases from J, leaving 14 bases between.

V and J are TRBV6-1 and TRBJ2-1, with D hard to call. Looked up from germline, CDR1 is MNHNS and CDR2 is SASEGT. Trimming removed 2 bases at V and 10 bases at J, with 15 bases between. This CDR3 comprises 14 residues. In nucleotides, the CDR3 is TGTGCCAGCAGTGAAAGAATTCCCCTCGGGGAGCAGTTCTTC. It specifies CASSERIPLGEQFF.

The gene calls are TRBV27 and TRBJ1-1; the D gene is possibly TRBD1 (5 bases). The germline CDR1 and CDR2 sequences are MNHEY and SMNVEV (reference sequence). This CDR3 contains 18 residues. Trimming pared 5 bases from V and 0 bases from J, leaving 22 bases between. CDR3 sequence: CASSRLTGTGELNTEAFF. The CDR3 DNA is TGTGCCAGCAGTCGATTGACCGGGACGGGGGAATTGAACACTGAAGCTTTCTTT.

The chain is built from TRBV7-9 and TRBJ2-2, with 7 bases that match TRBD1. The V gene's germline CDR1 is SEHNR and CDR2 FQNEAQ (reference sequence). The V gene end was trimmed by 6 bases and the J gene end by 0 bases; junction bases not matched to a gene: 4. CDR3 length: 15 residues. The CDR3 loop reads CASRPGTANTGELFF. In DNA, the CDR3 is TGTGCCAGCAGGCCCGGGACAGCGAACACCGGGGAGCTGTTTTTT.

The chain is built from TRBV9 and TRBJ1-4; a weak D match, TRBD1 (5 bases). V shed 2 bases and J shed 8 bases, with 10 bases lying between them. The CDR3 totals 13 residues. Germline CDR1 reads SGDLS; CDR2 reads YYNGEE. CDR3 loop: CASSVGVREKLFF. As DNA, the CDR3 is TGTGCCAGCAGCGTGGGGGTGAGGGAAAAACTGTTTTTT. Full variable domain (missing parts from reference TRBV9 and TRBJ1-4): DSGVTQTPKHLITATGQRVTLRCSPRSGDLSVYWYQQSLDQGLQFLIQYYNGEERAKGNILERFSAQQFPDLHSELNLSSLELGDSALYFCASSVGVREKLFFGSGTQLSVL.

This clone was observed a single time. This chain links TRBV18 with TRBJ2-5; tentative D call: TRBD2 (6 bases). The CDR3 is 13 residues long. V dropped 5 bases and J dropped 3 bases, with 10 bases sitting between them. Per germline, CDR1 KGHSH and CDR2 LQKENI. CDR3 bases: TGTGCCAGCTCAGTACGACTAGAAGAGACCCAGTACTTC. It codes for CASSVRLEETQYF.

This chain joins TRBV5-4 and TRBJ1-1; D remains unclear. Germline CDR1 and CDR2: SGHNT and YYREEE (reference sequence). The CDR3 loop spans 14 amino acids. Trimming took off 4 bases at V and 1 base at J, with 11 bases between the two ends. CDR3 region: CASSPARGNTEAFF. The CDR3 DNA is TGTGCCAGCAGCCCCGCCAGAGGGAACACTGAAGCTTTCTTT.

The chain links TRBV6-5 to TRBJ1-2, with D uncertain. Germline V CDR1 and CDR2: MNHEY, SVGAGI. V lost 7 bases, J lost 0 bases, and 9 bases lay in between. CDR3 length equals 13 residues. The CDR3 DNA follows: TGTGCCAGCAAACTTTCGGCTAACTATGGCTACACCTTC. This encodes CASKLSANYGYTF.

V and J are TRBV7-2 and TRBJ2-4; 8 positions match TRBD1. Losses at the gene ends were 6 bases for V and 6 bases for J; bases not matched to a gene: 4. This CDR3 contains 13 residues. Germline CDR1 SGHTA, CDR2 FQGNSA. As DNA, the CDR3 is TGTGCCAGCAGTTACGACAGGGGAAACATTCAGTACTTC. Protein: CASSYDRGNIQYF. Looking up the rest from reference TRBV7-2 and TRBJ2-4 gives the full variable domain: GAGVSQSPSNKVTEKGKDVELRCDPISGHTALYWYRQSLGQGLEFLIYFQGNSAPDKSGLPSDRFSAERTGGSVSTLTIQRTQQEDSAVYLCASSYDRGNIQYFGAGTRLSVL.

This chain's CDR3 is CASSGRDRGGTDTQYF. The CDR3 DNA follows: TGCGCCAGCAGCGGCAGGGACAGGGGAGGCACAGATACGCAGTATTTT. The V gene is TRBV5-1, the J gene TRBJ2-3, with 10 nucleotides matching TRBD1. CDR3 length: 16 amino acids. V trimming: 4 bases; J trimming: 1 base; junction bases outside the gene matches: 6. The V gene's germline CDR1 is SGHRS and CDR2 YFSETQ.

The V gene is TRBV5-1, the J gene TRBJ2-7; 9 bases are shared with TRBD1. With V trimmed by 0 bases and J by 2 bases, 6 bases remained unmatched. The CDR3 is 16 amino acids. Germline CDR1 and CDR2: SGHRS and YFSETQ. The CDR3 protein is CASSLGGTGITYEQYF. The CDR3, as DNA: TGCGCCAGCAGCTTGGGGGGGACAGGGATCACCTACGAGCAGTACTTC.

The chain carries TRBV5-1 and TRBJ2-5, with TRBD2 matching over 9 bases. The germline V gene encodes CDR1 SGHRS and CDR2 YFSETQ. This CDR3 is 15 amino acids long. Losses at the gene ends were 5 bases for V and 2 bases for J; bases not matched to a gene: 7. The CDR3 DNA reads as TGCGCCAGCAGTCGGGATAGCGGGAGACAAGAGACCCAGTACTTC. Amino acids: CASSRDSGRQETQYF.

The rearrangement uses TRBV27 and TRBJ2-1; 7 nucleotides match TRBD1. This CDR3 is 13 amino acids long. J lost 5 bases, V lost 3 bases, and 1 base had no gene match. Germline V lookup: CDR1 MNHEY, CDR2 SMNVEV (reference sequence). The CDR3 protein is CASSFDRDNEQFF. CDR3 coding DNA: TGTGCCAGCAGTTTCGACAGGGACAATGAGCAGTTCTTC.

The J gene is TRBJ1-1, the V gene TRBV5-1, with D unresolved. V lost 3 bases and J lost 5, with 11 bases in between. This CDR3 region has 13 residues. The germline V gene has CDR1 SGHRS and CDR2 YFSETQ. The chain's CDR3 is CASSSKGRTEAFF. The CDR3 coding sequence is TGCGCCAGCAGCTCCAAAGGGAGGACTGAAGCTTTCTTT.

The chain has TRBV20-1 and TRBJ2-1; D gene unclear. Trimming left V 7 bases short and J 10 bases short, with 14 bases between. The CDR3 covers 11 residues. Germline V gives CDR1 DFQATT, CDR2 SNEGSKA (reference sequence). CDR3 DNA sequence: TGCAGTGGAACCGTAGAGTACGAGCAGTTCTTC. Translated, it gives CSGTVEYEQFF.

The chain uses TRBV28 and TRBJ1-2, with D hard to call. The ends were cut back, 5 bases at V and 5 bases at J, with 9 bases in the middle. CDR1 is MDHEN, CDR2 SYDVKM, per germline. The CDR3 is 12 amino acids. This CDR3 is CASSPLSYGYTF. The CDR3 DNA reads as TGTGCCAGCAGTCCCCTCAGTTATGGCTACACCTTC.

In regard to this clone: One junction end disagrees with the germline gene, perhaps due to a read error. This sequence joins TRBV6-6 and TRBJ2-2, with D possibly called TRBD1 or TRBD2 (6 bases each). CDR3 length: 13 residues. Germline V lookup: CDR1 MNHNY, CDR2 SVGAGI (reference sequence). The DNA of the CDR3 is TGTGCCAGCAATGGGGGGCAGGGCGGGAAGCTGTTTTTT. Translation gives CASNGGQGGKLFF.

Here the CDR3 DNA reads TGCGCCAGCAGCTCTCTTAGCGGTCCCTACGAGCAGTACTTC. Translated, it gives CASSSLSGPYEQYF. The chain employs TRBV4-1 and TRBJ2-7, with D perhaps TRBD2 (6 bases). Germline V gene data show CDR1 as MGHRA and CDR2 as YSYEKL. V was shortened by 5 bases and J by 2 bases, with 13 bases between the two germline ends. This CDR3 has 14 amino acids.

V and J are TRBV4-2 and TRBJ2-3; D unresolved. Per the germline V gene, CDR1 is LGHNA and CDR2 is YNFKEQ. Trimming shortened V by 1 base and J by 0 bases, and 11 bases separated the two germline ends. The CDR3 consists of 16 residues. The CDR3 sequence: CASSQGPYTSTDTQYF. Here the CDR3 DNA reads TGTGCCAGCAGCCAAGGGCCATATACTAGCACAGATACGCAGTATTTT.

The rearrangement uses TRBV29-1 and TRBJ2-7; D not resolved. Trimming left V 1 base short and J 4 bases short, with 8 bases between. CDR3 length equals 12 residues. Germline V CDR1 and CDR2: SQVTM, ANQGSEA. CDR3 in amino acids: CSVEGTVYEQYF. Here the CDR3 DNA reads TGCAGCGTTGAAGGAACAGTTTACGAGCAGTACTTC.

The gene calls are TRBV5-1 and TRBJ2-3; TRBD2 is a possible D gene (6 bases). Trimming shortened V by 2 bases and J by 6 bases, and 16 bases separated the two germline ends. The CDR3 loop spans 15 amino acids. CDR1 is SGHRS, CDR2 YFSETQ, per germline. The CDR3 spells CASSLAGRGSDTQYF. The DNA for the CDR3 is TGCGCCAGCAGCTTAGCGGGCCGGGGCAGTGATACGCAGTATTTT.

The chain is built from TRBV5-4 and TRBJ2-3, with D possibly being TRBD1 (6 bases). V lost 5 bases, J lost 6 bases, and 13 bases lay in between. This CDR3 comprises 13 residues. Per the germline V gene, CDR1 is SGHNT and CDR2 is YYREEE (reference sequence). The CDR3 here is CASRYDRRDTQYF. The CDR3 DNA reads TGTGCCAGCAGGTATGACAGGCGGGATACGCAGTATTTT.